Below are 22 T cell receptor beta chains sequenced from a single sample in a study of blood T cell repertoires in COVID-19 (dated by TCRdb to 2019 to 2021). Library prep was done by the immunoSEQ multiplex PCR assay. TCRdb holds this immuneACCESS table with in-frame rearrangements only. Some clones are missing; in checked studies, unresolved V genes explain under half, and the rest has no known cause. The sample data list about 240,000 clones, and roughly nine tenths of these were observed just once. Under 6.5% of the sample comes from the top ten. Sequencing input: peripheral blood. The receptor set was obtained from a man aged 55-75 years with acute or convalescent COVID-19.

This clone was picked up one time. The V gene is TRBV28, the J gene TRBJ1-2, with 7 bases fitting TRBD1. Germline V gives CDR1 MDHEN, CDR2 SYDVKM. V shed 2 bases, J shed 4 bases, and the junction held 10 bases outside the gene matches. The CDR3 is 16 amino acids. CDR3 coding DNA: TGTGCCAGCAGTTTAAGTACGGGAGGGGGCGCCTATGGCTACACCTTC. The encoded protein is CASSLSTGGGAYGYTF.

The CDR3 spells CASSEIPLMAGSPYEQYF. Here the CDR3 DNA reads TGTGCCAGCAGTGAAATCCCCCTCATGGCAGGGTCCCCCTACGAGCAGTACTTC. V gene TRBV6-1 combines with J gene TRBJ2-7; D is possibly TRBD1 (5 bases). Germline values: CDR1 MNHNS, CDR2 SASEGT. This CDR3 comprises 18 residues. V lost 2 bases to trimming and J lost 2 bases, with 22 bases between them.

This clone was detected only a few times. The V call is TRBV9, the J call TRBJ1-5; a weak D match, TRBD1 (5 bases). Germline CDR1 and CDR2: SGDLS and YYNGEE. V lost 0 bases and J 3 bases, leaving 10 bases between the germline ends. The CDR3 totals 15 residues. The CDR3 here is CASSVDGGLNQPQHF. As DNA, the CDR3 is TGTGCCAGCAGCGTAGACGGGGGTCTCAATCAGCCCCAGCATTTT.

The chain links TRBV4-2 to TRBJ2-5; a weak D match, TRBD2 (6 bases). V was shortened by 5 bases and J by 2 bases, with 15 bases between the two germline ends. Germline CDR1 and CDR2: LGHNA and YNFKEQ. The CDR3 length is 15 residues. Here the CDR3 DNA reads TGTGCCAGCAGCAAGTCTTGGCTAGCGCAAGAGACCCAGTACTTC. Protein sequence: CASSKSWLAQETQYF.

This chain joins TRBV19 and TRBJ1-1; 11 positions agree with TRBD1. The CDR3 is made up of 15 amino acids. Trimming removed 4 bases from V and 5 bases from J; junction bases left unmatched: 6. CDR1 is LNHDA and CDR2 is SQIVND in the germline V gene (reference sequence). The CDR3 is CASSKGQGAGTEAFF. The CDR3 DNA reads TGTGCCAGTAGTAAAGGACAGGGGGCTGGTACTGAAGCTTTCTTT.

V is TRBV2 and J is TRBJ1-4; D not certain. V dropped 7 bases and J dropped 0 bases, with 12 bases sitting between them. The CDR3 is made up of 15 amino acids. In germline, CDR1 is SNHLY, CDR2 FYNNEI. The CDR3 DNA follows: TGTGCCAGCAACCCAACCCCAGCAACTAATGAAAAACTGTTTTTT. This translates into CASNPTPATNEKLFF.

The chain combines TRBV28 with TRBJ2-7, with D tentatively TRBD1 (5 bases). This CDR3 region has 13 residues. Germline V gives CDR1 MDHEN, CDR2 SYDVKM. Trimming took 6 bases from V and 6 from J, leaving 15 bases between them. CDR3 DNA sequence: TGTGCCAGCAGCTACCCAGGGCGACCCGAGCAGTACTTC. Amino acids: CASSYPGRPEQYF.

This clone was picked up one time. In DNA form, the CDR3 reads TGTGCCAGCAGCCCTTTTCGCGACGAGCAGTACTTC. This encodes CASSPFRDEQYF. This rearrangement joins TRBV12-3 or TRBV12-4 to TRBJ2-7; no reliable D call. The CDR3 has 12 residues. The V and J ends lost 6 bases and 5 bases respectively, with 11 bases between them.

The chain is built from TRBV6-5 and TRBJ2-4, with a tentative D call TRBD2 (6 bases). Looked up from germline, CDR1 is MNHEY and CDR2 is SVGAGI. The V gene lost 2 bases and the J gene lost 3 bases, with 14 bases spanning the gap. CDR3 size: 16 residues. CDR3 sequence: CASSYVAERGKNIQYF. In DNA form, the CDR3 reads TGTGCCAGCAGTTACGTAGCGGAGAGGGGCAAAAACATTCAGTACTTC.

CDR3 DNA sequence: TGTGCCAGCAGAGGGGGGTGGGGACAGGACGGCTACGAGCAGTACTTC. It is translated as CASRGGWGQDGYEQYF. The chain joins TRBV25-1 to TRBJ2-7, with 8 bases identical to TRBD1. Germline V gives CDR1 MGHDK, CDR2 SYGVNS. The CDR3 has 16 residues. Trimming cost V 6 bases and J 3 bases; bases outside gene matches: 13.

This chain connects TRBV4-2 to TRBJ2-2, with D possibly TRBD1 on 5 matching bases. Germline-derived CDR1 and CDR2 are LGHNA and YNFKEQ. Deletions cut 3 bases from V and 6 bases from J, with 14 bases between. The CDR3 loop spans 15 amino acids. CDR3 sequence: CASSHDTSGSGELFF. The DNA for the CDR3 is TGTGCCAGCAGCCATGATACCTCAGGGTCCGGGGAGCTGTTTTTT.

The chain joins TRBV5-1 to TRBJ2-1; 11 nucleotides match TRBD1. Germline V gene lookup returns CDR1 SGHRS and CDR2 YFSETQ. J gave up 6 bases and V 8 bases, and 4 bases lay outside the gene matches. The CDR3 length is 13 residues. The CDR3 DNA sequence: TGCGCCAGTACCGGGACAGGGGGCAATGAGCAGTTCTTC. It translates to CASTGTGGNEQFF.

CDR3 protein: CASSQPGLAGVGEQFF. In DNA, the CDR3 is TGTGCCAGCAGTCAACCGGGACTAGCGGGAGTTGGGGAGCAGTTCTTC. The J gene is TRBJ2-1, the V gene TRBV5-4; TRBD2 agrees at 14 bases. The CDR3 is made up of 16 amino acids. After removal of 5 bases from V and 10 bases from J, the junction contained 11 bases not matched to a gene. The germline V gene has CDR1 SGHNT and CDR2 YYREEE (reference sequence).

The table lists this clone with a count of one. The chain couples TRBV7-9 to TRBJ1-4; TRBD1 aligns across 8 bases. CDR3 length: 15 amino acids. Per germline, CDR1 SEHNR and CDR2 FQNEAQ (reference sequence). V was clipped by 5 bases and J by 0 bases; unmatched bases: 2. CDR3 coding DNA: TGTGCCAGCAGCCTACAGGGGGCAACTAATGAAAAACTGTTTTTT. This gives the protein CASSLQGATNEKLFF.

The V call is TRBV12-5, the J call TRBJ1-6; 7 nucleotides align to TRBD1. Germline V gene data show CDR1 as LGHNT and CDR2 as FRNRAP. Trimming cost V 5 bases and J 3 bases; bases outside gene matches: 7. This CDR3 region has 16 residues. CDR3 loop: CASGPPGTVYNSPLHF. The CDR3 DNA is TGTGCTAGTGGTCCCCCCGGGACAGTCTATAATTCACCCCTCCACTTT.

The chain combines TRBV18 with TRBJ1-1, with D unclear. Germline-derived CDR1 and CDR2 are KGHSH and LQKENI. This CDR3 has 16 amino acids. Trimming removed 1 base from V and 4 bases from J, with 16 bases in between. CDR3 residues: CASSPRAIPPGTEAFF. The CDR3 DNA sequence: TGTGCCAGCTCACCACGAGCCATCCCGCCAGGCACTGAAGCTTTCTTT.

V is TRBV2 and J is TRBJ1-6; 7 bases match TRBD1. Germline V gene data show CDR1 as SNHLY and CDR2 as FYNNEI. CDR3 length: 14 amino acids. The V and J ends lost 5 bases and 10 bases, in that order; junction bases with no gene match: 8. DNA of the CDR3: TGTGCCAGCAGTATCAAACAGGGGCGGTCACCCCTCCACTTT. Amino acid sequence: CASSIKQGRSPLHF.

V and J are TRBV20-1 and TRBJ2-1; 8 bases line up with TRBD2. CDR3 size: 15 residues. Trimming at V came to 3 bases and at J to 3 bases, leaving 7 bases not matched to a gene. From germline, CDR1 is DFQATT and CDR2 SNEGSKA (reference sequence). The CDR3 nucleotides are TGCAGTGCTAGTTTAGGCAGCGGGAGCTACAATGAGCAGTTCTTC. Amino acid sequence: CSASLGSGSYNEQFF.

The table lists this clone with a count of one. CDR3 nucleotides: TGTGCCAGCAGCGTAGGCGGGGTTTTTCAGGTCACAGATACGCAGTATTTT. Residues: CASSVGGVFQVTDTQYF. The V gene is TRBV9, the J gene TRBJ2-3, with D perhaps matching TRBD2 (6 bases). The germline V and J ends were trimmed by 0 bases and 2 bases, with 16 bases remaining between them. CDR3 length: 17 amino acids. Per the germline V gene, CDR1 is SGDLS and CDR2 is YYNGEE.

The J gene is TRBJ2-3, the V gene TRBV7-2; 7 bases align to TRBD2. V lost 1 base to trimming and J lost 0 bases; unmatched junction nucleotides: 7. This CDR3 is built from 17 residues. Germline lookup yields CDR1 SGHTA and CDR2 FQGNSA. CDR3 region: CASSLGSGGTSTDTQYF. DNA of the CDR3: TGTGCCAGCAGCTTAGGGTCGGGAGGAACGAGCACAGATACGCAGTATTTT.

For this clone: The same CDR3 can be traced to other DNA sequences in this sample. The chain joins TRBV6-1 to TRBJ2-7; D remains ambiguous. CDR3 size: 12 residues. V lost 2 bases to trimming and J lost 5 bases, with 7 bases between them. The germline V gene has CDR1 MNHNS and CDR2 SASEGT. The chain's CDR3 is CASSEPGHEQYF. In DNA, the CDR3 is TGTGCCAGCAGTGAACCTGGGCACGAGCAGTACTTC.

V usage is TRBV30 and J usage is TRBJ1-2; D is unclear. Trimming took off 0 bases at V and 10 bases at J, with 9 bases between the two ends. The CDR3 has 11 residues. Germline values: CDR1 GTSNPN, CDR2 SVGIG (reference sequence). The DNA of the CDR3 is TGTGCCTGGAGTGTACTAGGGTTCTACACCTTC. It yields the protein CAWSVLGFYTF.